This T cell receptor (beta chain) came from a study of control samples from healthy donors and cancer patients. CDR3 length equals 13 residues. The V gene lost 0 bases and the J gene lost 5 bases, with 6 bases spanning the gap. The germline gives CDR1 SGHDT, CDR2 YYEEEE. This table comes from immunoSEQ multiplex PCR, and its TCRdb copy is limited to in-frame clones, with some not included. Of 100,000 to 150,000 clones in the sample, approximately 94% were seen once. V is TRBV5-6 and J is TRBJ1-5, with D hard to call. The material sequenced was PBMCs. The origin of this receptor is a man in his fifties or sixties with head and neck cancer. Written as DNA, the CDR3 is TGTGCCAGCAGCTTGGGGGAGGATCAGCCCCAGCATTTT. This translates into CASSLGEDQPQHF.